This T cell receptor (beta chain) was identified in a study of blood T cells in healthy people across ages. Germline V gene sequence: CDR1 GTSNPN, CDR2 SVGIG (reference sequence). V was trimmed by 7 bases and J by 5 bases, leaving 15 bases between them. The CDR3 covers 13 residues. This clonotype was counted a few times. Its antigen is as yet unknown. General study points: Unsorted PBMCs blocked a conclusive comparison of naive and antigen-experienced cells. Total diversity from one million sequenced T cells was likely underestimated.

Primed by a sample-barcoded 5' primer and a J-beta primer mix, a second PCR proceeded for roughly 7 to 11 cycles. TCRdb reprocessed the 5' RACE reads with MiXCR, giving one entry per CDR3 protein. The table has hundreds of thousands of distinct CDR3 sequences, under 40% seen once. V and J are TRBV30 and TRBJ1-5; tentatively, D is TRBD1 (6 bases). Sequencing input: blood. The source is a man between 18 and 35 years old in good health. CDR3 DNA: TGTGCCTTTTCAGGGGAGAGAGATCAGCCCCAGCATTTT. Translation: CAFSGERDQPQHF.